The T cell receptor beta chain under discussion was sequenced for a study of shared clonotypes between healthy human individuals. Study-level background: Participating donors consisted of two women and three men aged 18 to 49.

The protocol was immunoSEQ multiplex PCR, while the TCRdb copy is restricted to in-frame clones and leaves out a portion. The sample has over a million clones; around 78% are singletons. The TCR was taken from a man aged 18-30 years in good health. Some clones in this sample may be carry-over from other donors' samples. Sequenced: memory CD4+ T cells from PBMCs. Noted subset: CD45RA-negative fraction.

CDR3 residues: CSVNTDMQETQYF. CDR3 DNA sequence: TGCAGCGTGAATACCGATATGCAAGAGACCCAGTACTTC. This chain connects TRBV29-1 to TRBJ2-5; D is unresolved. CDR1 is SQVTM and CDR2 is ANQGSEA in the germline V gene. This CDR3 region has 13 residues. V was cut by 6 bases and J by 2 bases, with 13 bases left in between. Supplemented by reference TRBV29-1 and TRBJ2-5, the full variable domain reads SAVISQKPSRDICQRGTSLTIQCQVDSQVTMMFWYRQQPGQSLTLIATANQGSEATYESGFVIDKFPISRPNLTFSTLTVSNMSPEDSSIYLCSVNTDMQETQYFGPGTRLLVL.